The 25 T cell receptor beta chains listed next were all sequenced from one sample in a study of identical twins (dated by TCRdb to the mid-2010s). Libraries came from 5' RACE. Instrument used: Illumina HiSeq 2000. The public reads were quality trimmed at Q25 with fastp and then assembled into clones with MiXCR by TCRdb, keeping productive beta chains. Each entry merges the rows of one CDR3 protein and shows their most common DNA and genes. The sample includes approximately 620,000 distinct CDR3 sequences, with more than 6.5% observed a single time. The top ten hold around 0.98% of the sample. These same records also appear under a second study, on yellow fever vaccine responses in identical twins.

Sequenced input: PBMCs. The receptor set was obtained from a woman younger than 30 in good health.

The chain has TRBV7-2 and TRBJ1-4; D gene uncertain. V was clipped by 2 bases and J by 11 bases, with 18 bases between them. This CDR3 is 15 amino acids long. The V gene's germline CDR1 is SGHTA and CDR2 FQGNSA. The CDR3 DNA reads TGTGCCAGCAGCTTATCCCTTGATTGGTTTGAGAAACTGTTTTTT. Translated: CASSLSLDWFEKLFF.

V is TRBV6-5 and J is TRBJ2-2; D is perhaps TRBD1 or TRBD2 (5 bases each). The V gene's germline CDR1 is MNHEY and CDR2 SVGAGI. CDR3 length: 12 amino acids. V shed 7 bases and J shed 5 bases, with 8 bases lying between them. CDR3 in amino acids: CASTEGTGELFF. The CDR3 region has the DNA TGTGCCAGCACCGAGGGGACCGGGGAGCTGTTTTTT.

The chain combines TRBV3-1 with TRBJ2-7; 7 nucleotides agree with TRBD2. The CDR3 covers 16 residues. The junction had 8 bases not matched to a gene; V was cut back by 1 base and J by 2 bases. Germline loops: CDR1 LGHDT, CDR2 YNNKEL (reference sequence). The CDR3, as DNA: TGTGCCAGCAGCCAAGGCAACCTGGGAGGGACCTACGAGCAGTACTTC. It translates to CASSQGNLGGTYEQYF.

This clonotype appeared many times. This chain connects TRBV10-3 to TRBJ2-3, with 8 bases fitting TRBD1. In germline, CDR1 is ENHRY, CDR2 SYGVKD. This CDR3 is built from 15 residues. With 2 bases clipped from V and 0 bases from J, the junction kept 1 base outside the gene matches. CDR3 amino acids: CAISEDRGSTDTQYF. The DNA of the CDR3 is TGTGCCATCAGTGAGGACAGGGGTAGCACAGATACGCAGTATTTT.

The rearrangement joins TRBV6-5 to TRBJ2-3; D not resolved. The CDR3 sequence is 16 residues long. V dropped 5 bases and J dropped 1 base, with 16 bases sitting between them. CDR1 MNHEY and CDR2 SVGAGI come from the germline V gene. CDR3: CASSKRRRAGTDTQYF. In DNA, the CDR3 is TGTGCCAGCAGTAAAAGACGAAGGGCTGGCACAGATACGCAGTATTTT.

Comments on this clonotype: This may stem from a read error, because a much larger clone lies one nucleotide away. The chain joins TRBV7-2 to TRBJ2-1, with 12 nucleotides matching TRBD2. CDR3 length: 16 amino acids. CDR1 and CDR2 (germline): SGHTA, FQGNSA. The CDR3 here is CAGSSLAGGPFDEQFF. CDR3 DNA sequence: TGTGCCGGCAGTTCCCTAGCGGGGGGGCCCTTCGATGAGCAGTTCTTC.

The chain combines TRBV6-2 or TRBV6-3 with TRBJ2-3; 10 nucleotides line up with TRBD2. The CDR3 loop spans 16 amino acids. The germline gives CDR1 MNHEY, CDR2 SVGEGT. V lost 6 bases, J lost 4 bases, and 10 bases stayed unmatched. The CDR3: CASSRLAGSPPDTQYF. The DNA for the CDR3 is TGTGCCAGCAGCCGACTAGCGGGTTCCCCCCCAGATACGCAGTATTTT.

The V gene is TRBV25-1, the J gene TRBJ2-6; D gene unclear. Trimming removed 4 bases from V and 0 bases from J, with 19 bases in between. The V gene's germline CDR1 is MGHDK and CDR2 SYGVNS. This CDR3 has 19 residues. CDR3 residues: CASSGSDSIAFSGANVLTF. CDR3 DNA: TGTGCCAGCAGTGGATCTGACTCCATAGCTTTCTCTGGGGCCAACGTCCTGACTTTC.

This clonotype was found a few times. V gene TRBV4-2 combines with J gene TRBJ2-7; maybe TRBD1 (6 bases). This CDR3 contains 13 residues. CDR1 LGHNA and CDR2 YNFKEQ come from the germline V gene. The V end lost 6 bases, the J end lost 6 bases, and 15 bases lay between the germline ends. Written as DNA, the CDR3 is TGTGCCAGCAGACAGGGACACACGGGCGAGCAGTACTTC. Its protein is CASRQGHTGEQYF.

The rearrangement links TRBV12-3 or TRBV12-4 to TRBJ2-3; a possible D gene is TRBD2 (6 bases). The CDR3 has 14 residues. The V end was cut by 3 bases, the J end by 2 bases, with 9 bases between. CDR3 amino acids: CASSFLAITDTQYF. The CDR3 DNA follows: TGTGCCAGCAGTTTTCTAGCGATCACAGATACGCAGTATTTT.

This clonotype turned up a few times. The CDR3 loop reads CSVEDLGDEGYTF. In DNA form, the CDR3 reads TGCAGCGTTGAAGATTTGGGGGATGAAGGCTACACCTTC. The rearrangement uses TRBV29-1 and TRBJ1-2; D might be TRBD1 (5 bases). CDR1 is SQVTM, CDR2 ANQGSEA, per germline. V was clipped by 0 bases and J by 8 bases, with 13 bases between them. This CDR3 has 13 amino acids. Combining the CDR3 with reference TRBV29-1 and TRBJ1-2 gives the whole variable domain SAVISQKPSRDICQRGTSLTIQCQVDSQVTMMFWYRQQPGQSLTLIATANQGSEATYESGFVIDKFPISRPNLTFSTLTVSNMSPEDSSIYLCSVEDLGDEGYTFGSGTRLTVV.

The V and J genes are TRBV7-6 and TRBJ2-7, with TRBD2 identical over 7 bases. Germline V gene sequence: CDR1 SGHVS, CDR2 FNYEAQ. The CDR3 covers 17 residues. Unmatched junction bases numbered 14, after V lost 4 bases and J lost 2 bases. Written as DNA, the CDR3 is TGTGCCAGCAGCTCCCCGGGGGGAAAACTCCCCGCCTACGAGCAGTACTTC. It yields the protein CASSSPGGKLPAYEQYF. The full variable domain, in which reference TRBV7-6 and TRBJ2-7 provide the parts outside the CDR3, is GAGVSQSPRYKVTKRGQDVALRCDPISGHVSLYWYRQALGQGPEFLTYFNYEAQQDKSGLPNDRFSAERPEGSISTLTIQRTEQRDSAMYRCASSSPGGKLPAYEQYFGPGTRLTVT.

This clonotype was observed a few times. V is TRBV18 and J is TRBJ2-5, with a tentative D call TRBD2 (5 bases). Germline V CDR1 and CDR2: KGHSH, LQKENI. V was trimmed by 6 bases and J by 2 bases, leaving 13 bases between them. The CDR3 covers 14 residues. This CDR3 is CASSSEGVQETQYF. CDR3 nucleotides: TGTGCCAGCTCCTCAGAGGGAGTTCAAGAGACCCAGTACTTC.

This chain joins TRBV28 and TRBJ2-7; TRBD1 matches at 7 bases. Trimming cost V 5 bases and J 6 bases; bases outside gene matches: 19. Looked up from germline, CDR1 is MDHEN and CDR2 is SYDVKM. The CDR3 runs to 17 residues. The CDR3 here is CASSPIRPDRVVAEQYF. CDR3 nucleotides: TGTGCCAGCAGTCCGATCCGCCCAGACAGGGTGGTCGCCGAGCAGTACTTC. The full variable domain, completed using reference TRBV28 and TRBJ2-7, is DVKVTQSSRYLVKRTGEKVFLECVQDMDHENMFWYRQDPGLGLRLIYFSYDVKMKEKGDIPEGYSVSREKKERFSLILESASTNQTSMYLCASSPIRPDRVVAEQYFGPGTRLTVT.

In its sample, this clonotype was seen a few times. The chain links TRBV3-1 to TRBJ2-5, with D tentatively TRBD1 (6 bases). From germline, CDR1 is LGHDT and CDR2 YNNKEL (reference sequence). This CDR3 is built from 18 residues. V lost 1 base, J lost 6 bases, and 24 bases lay in between. The CDR3 nucleotides are TGTGCCAGCAGCCAAGGAGGGTCGACGGGGACAATTGGAAAGACCCAGTACTTC. The encoded protein is CASSQGGSTGTIGKTQYF.

Only a few counts were recorded for this clonotype. The CDR3 DNA sequence: TGCGCCAGCAGCCCCGGGACGGGAGGCGGTGATACGCAGTATTTT. This codes for CASSPGTGGGDTQYF. V usage is TRBV4-3 and J usage is TRBJ2-3, with TRBD2 matching over 7 bases. Per germline, CDR1 LGHNA and CDR2 YSLEER. Losses at the gene ends were 4 bases for V and 6 bases for J; bases not matched to a gene: 10. This CDR3 contains 15 residues.

The J gene is TRBJ1-2, the V gene TRBV9, with D maybe TRBD1 (5 bases). This CDR3 comprises 13 residues. Looked up from germline, CDR1 is SGDLS and CDR2 is YYNGEE. Trimming took 6 bases from V and 7 from J, leaving 16 bases between them. The CDR3: CASTLGLPLGYTF. The CDR3 coding sequence is TGTGCCAGCACTCTGGGACTCCCCCTTGGCTACACCTTC.

This clonotype was counted between two and nine times. The genes are TRBV4-3 and TRBJ2-1, with 10 bases that match TRBD2. V trimming: 0 bases; J trimming: 5 bases; junction bases outside the gene matches: 4. CDR3 length: 16 amino acids. Germline V gene sequence: CDR1 LGHNA, CDR2 YSLEER. CDR3 residues: CASSQDRTSGNNEQFF. The CDR3 region has the DNA TGCGCCAGCAGCCAAGATAGGACTAGCGGCAACAATGAGCAGTTCTTC.

V gene TRBV5-5 combines with J gene TRBJ2-7; possible D gene TRBD1, 5 bases. In germline, CDR1 is SGHKS, CDR2 YYEKEE (reference sequence). The CDR3 covers 15 residues. Trimming stripped 0 bases from V and 0 bases from J, with 10 bases between. In DNA, the CDR3 is TGTGCCAGCAGCTTGGACAGGCTAAACTCCTACGAGCAGTACTTC. Its translation: CASSLDRLNSYEQYF.

There are a few counts of this clonotype. V is TRBV12-5 and J is TRBJ2-7; 9 bases agree with TRBD1. CDR3 size: 20 residues. The junction had 19 bases not matched to a gene; V was cut back by 2 bases and J by 2 bases. Looked up from germline, CDR1 is LGHNT and CDR2 is FRNRAP. The CDR3 region is CASGLPYRGPEANRPYEQYF. The CDR3 DNA reads TGTGCTAGTGGTTTGCCCTACAGGGGGCCTGAAGCCAACCGACCCTACGAGCAGTACTTC.

V is TRBV5-1 and J is TRBJ2-6; D perhaps matches TRBD1 (5 bases). CDR3 length: 16 amino acids. The germline gives CDR1 SGHRS, CDR2 YFSETQ. Trimming shortened V by 5 bases and J by 0 bases, and 12 bases separated the two germline ends. CDR3 sequence reads: CASRGQANSGANVLTF. In DNA, the CDR3 is TGCGCCAGCAGGGGGCAAGCGAACTCTGGGGCCAACGTCCTGACTTTC.

The genes are TRBV7-8 and TRBJ1-2, with 7 bases matching TRBD1. V trimming: 4 bases; J trimming: 4 bases; junction bases outside the gene matches: 9. The CDR3 is made up of 15 amino acids. Germline CDR1 and CDR2: SGHVS and FQNEAQ. CDR3 loop: CASSSMGQSPYGYTF. The CDR3 region has the DNA TGTGCCAGCAGCTCCATGGGACAGAGTCCCTATGGCTACACCTTC. The whole variable domain, remainder taken from reference TRBV7-8 and TRBJ1-2, is GAGVSQSPRYKVAKRGQDVALRCDPISGHVSLFWYQQALGQGPEFLTYFQNEAQLDKSGLPSDRFFAERPEGSVSTLKIQRTQQEDSAVYLCASSSMGQSPYGYTFGSGTRLTVV.

This clonotype has just a few counts. The chain has TRBV19 and TRBJ2-1; TRBD2 matches at 9 bases. With 9 bases clipped from V and 8 bases from J, the junction kept 14 bases outside the gene matches. The CDR3 has 15 residues. CDR1 and CDR2 (germline): LNHDA, SQIVND (reference sequence). The CDR3 region is CASGISGGPTDEQFF. Here the CDR3 DNA reads TGTGCCAGCGGTATCAGCGGGGGGCCCACCGATGAGCAGTTCTTC.

This clonotype was recorded a few times. This chain uses TRBV4-3 with TRBJ2-3; 7 bases agree with TRBD2. CDR1 and CDR2 from the germline V gene are LGHNA and YSLEER. After removal of 3 bases from V and 1 base from J, the junction contained 4 bases not matched to a gene. This CDR3 is built from 15 residues. CDR3 in DNA: TGCGCCAGCAGCCACCGGGGGGAGGGCACAGATACGCAGTATTTT. It codes for CASSHRGEGTDTQYF.

In this sample, this clonotype turned up a few times. The rearrangement uses TRBV25-1 and TRBJ1-6; D is undetermined. The length of the CDR3 is 10 residues. CDR1 and CDR2 from the germline V gene are MGHDK and SYGVNS. Trimming left V 8 bases short and J 10 bases short, with 6 bases between. CDR3 protein: CASAGSPLHF. Written as DNA, the CDR3 is TGTGCCAGCGCGGGATCACCCCTCCACTTT.